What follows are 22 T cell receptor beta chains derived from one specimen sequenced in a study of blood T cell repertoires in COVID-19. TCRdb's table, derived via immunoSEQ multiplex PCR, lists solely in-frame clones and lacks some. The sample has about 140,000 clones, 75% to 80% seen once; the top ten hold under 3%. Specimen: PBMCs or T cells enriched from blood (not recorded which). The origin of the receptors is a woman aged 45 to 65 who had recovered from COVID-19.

CDR3 sequence: CASSQGIGRGRGNEQYF. The DNA for the CDR3 is TGTGCCAGCAGCCAAGGAATAGGAAGGGGCAGGGGGAATGAGCAGTACTTC. This chain connects TRBV3-1 (or the pseudogene TRBV3-2) to TRBJ2-7, with 7 positions matching TRBD1. CDR1 is LGHDT and CDR2 is YNNKEL in the germline V gene (reference sequence). The CDR3 consists of 17 residues. V trimming: 1 base; J trimming: 7 bases; junction bases outside the gene matches: 16.

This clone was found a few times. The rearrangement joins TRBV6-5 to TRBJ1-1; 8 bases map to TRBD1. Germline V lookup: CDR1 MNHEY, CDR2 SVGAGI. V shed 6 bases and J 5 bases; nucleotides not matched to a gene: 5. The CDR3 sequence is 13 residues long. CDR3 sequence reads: CASRRTGRTEAFF. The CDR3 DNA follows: TGTGCCAGCAGGAGGACAGGGAGGACTGAAGCTTTCTTT.

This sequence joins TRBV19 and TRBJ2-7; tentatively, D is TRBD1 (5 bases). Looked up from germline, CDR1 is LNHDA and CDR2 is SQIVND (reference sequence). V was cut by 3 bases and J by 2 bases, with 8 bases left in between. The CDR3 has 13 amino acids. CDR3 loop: CASSISRAYEQYF. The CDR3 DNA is TGTGCCAGTAGTATTAGCAGGGCCTACGAGCAGTACTTC.

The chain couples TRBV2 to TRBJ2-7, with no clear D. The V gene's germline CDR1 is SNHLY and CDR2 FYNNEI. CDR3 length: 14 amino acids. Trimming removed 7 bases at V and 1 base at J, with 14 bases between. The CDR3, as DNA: TGTGCCAGCACAGGTACAGTGCAGTCCTACGAGCAGTACTTC. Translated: CASTGTVQSYEQYF.

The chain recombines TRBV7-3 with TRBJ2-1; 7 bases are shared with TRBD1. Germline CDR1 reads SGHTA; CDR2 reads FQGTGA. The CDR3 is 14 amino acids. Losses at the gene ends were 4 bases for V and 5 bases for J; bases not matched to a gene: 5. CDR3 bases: TGTGCCAGCAGCTCTCTGGACAGGAACAATGAGCAGTTCTTC. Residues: CASSSLDRNNEQFF.

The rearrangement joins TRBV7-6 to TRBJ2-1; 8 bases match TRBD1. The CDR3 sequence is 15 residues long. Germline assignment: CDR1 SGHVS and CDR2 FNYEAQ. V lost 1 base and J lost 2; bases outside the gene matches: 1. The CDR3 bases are TGTGCCAGCAGCTTAGGGACAGGGCCCTACAATGAGCAGTTCTTC. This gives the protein CASSLGTGPYNEQFF.

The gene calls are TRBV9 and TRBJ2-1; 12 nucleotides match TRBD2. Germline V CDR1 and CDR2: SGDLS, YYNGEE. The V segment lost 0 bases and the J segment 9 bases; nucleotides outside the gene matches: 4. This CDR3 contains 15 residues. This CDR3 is CASSVGLAGGGEQFF. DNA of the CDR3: TGTGCCAGCAGCGTAGGGCTAGCGGGAGGGGGTGAGCAGTTCTTC.

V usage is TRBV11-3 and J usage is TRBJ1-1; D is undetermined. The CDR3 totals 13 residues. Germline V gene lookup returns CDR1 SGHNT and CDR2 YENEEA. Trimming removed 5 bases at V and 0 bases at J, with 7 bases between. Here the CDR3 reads CASSVRLNTEAFF. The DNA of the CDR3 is TGTGCCAGCAGCGTCCGTTTGAACACTGAAGCTTTCTTT.

This CDR3 is CASSFSAGGPENIQYF. The DNA for the CDR3 is TGTGCCAGCAGTTTCTCGGCGGGGGGGCCCGAAAACATTCAGTACTTC. This sequence joins TRBV5-4 and TRBJ2-4; 9 bases align to TRBD2. Germline-derived CDR1 and CDR2 are SGHNT and YYREEE (reference sequence). The CDR3 has 16 amino acids. The ends lost 5 bases at V and 5 bases at J; junction bases unmatched: 11. The full variable domain, in which reference TRBV5-4 and TRBJ2-4 provide the parts outside the CDR3, is ETGVTQSPTHLIKTRGQQVTLRCSSQSGHNTVSWYQQALGQGPQFIFQYYREEENGRGNFPPRFSGLQFPNYSSELNVNALELDDSALYLCASSFSAGGPENIQYFGAGTRLSVL.

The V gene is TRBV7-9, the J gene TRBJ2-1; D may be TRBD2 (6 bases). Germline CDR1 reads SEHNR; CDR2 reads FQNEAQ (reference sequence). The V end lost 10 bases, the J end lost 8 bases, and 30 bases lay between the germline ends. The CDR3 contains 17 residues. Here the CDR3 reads CAILLEGGLPTNHEQFF. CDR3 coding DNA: TGTGCCATCCTTTTAGAGGGAGGACTACCTACGAACCATGAGCAGTTCTTC. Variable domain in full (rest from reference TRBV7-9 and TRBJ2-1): DTGVSQNPRHKITKRGQNVTFRCDPISEHNRLYWYRQTLGQGPEFLTYFQNEAQLEKSRLLSDRFSAERPKGSFSTLEIQRTEQGDSAMYLCAILLEGGLPTNHEQFFGPGTRLTVL.

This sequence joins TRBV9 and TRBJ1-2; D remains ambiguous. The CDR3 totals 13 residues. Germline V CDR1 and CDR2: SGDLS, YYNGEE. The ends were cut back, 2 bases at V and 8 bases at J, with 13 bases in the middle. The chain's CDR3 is CASSVTTGRGYTF. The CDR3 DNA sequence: TGTGCCAGCAGCGTGACGACGGGTCGGGGCTACACCTTC.

The DNA of the CDR3 is TGTGCCAGCAGCCTCGGACTGGGGTCCGGTGAAAAACTGTTTTTT. It translates to CASSLGLGSGEKLFF. V is TRBV7-6 and J is TRBJ1-4; D ambiguous. CDR3 length: 15 amino acids. Germline CDR1 and CDR2: SGHVS and FNYEAQ. Deletions cut 5 bases from V and 7 bases from J, with 17 bases between.

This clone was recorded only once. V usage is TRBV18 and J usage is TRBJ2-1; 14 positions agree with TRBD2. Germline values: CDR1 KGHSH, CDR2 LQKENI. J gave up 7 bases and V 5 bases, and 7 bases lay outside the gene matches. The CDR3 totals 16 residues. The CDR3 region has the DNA TGTGCCAGCTCAGAGGGACTAGCGGGAGCTGGTAATGAGCAGTTCTTC. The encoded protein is CASSEGLAGAGNEQFF. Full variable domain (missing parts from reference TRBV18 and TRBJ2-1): NAGVMQNPRHLVRRRGQEARLRCSPMKGHSHVYWYRQLPEEGLKFMVYLQKENIIDESGMPKERFSAEFPKEGPSILRIQQVVRGDSAAYFCASSEGLAGAGNEQFFGPGTRLTVL.

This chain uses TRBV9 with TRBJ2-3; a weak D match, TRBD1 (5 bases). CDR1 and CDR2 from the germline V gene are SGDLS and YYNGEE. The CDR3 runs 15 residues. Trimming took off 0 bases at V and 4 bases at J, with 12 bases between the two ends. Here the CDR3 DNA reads TGTGCCAGCAGCGTAGGGTTAGGGGCCGCAGATACGCAGTATTTT. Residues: CASSVGLGAADTQYF.

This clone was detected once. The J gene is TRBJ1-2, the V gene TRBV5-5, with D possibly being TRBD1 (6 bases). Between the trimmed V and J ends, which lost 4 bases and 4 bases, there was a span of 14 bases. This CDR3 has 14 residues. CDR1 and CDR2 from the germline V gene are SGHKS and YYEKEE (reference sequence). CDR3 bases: TGTGCCAGCAGCCCAACACAGGGACCCTATGGCTACACCTTC. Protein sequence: CASSPTQGPYGYTF.

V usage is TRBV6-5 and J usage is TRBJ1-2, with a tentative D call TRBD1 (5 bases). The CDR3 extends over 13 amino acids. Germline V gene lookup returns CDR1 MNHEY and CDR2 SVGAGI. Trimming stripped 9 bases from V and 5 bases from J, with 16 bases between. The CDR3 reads CARWDSYSYGYTF. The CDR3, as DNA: TGTGCCAGATGGGACTCATACTCTTATGGCTACACCTTC.

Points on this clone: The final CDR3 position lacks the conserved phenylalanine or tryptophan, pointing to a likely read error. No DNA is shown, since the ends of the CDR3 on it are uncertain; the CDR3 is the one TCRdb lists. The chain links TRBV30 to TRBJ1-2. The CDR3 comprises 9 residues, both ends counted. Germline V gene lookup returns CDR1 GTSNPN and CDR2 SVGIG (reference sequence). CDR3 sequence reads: CAWSRDLRG.

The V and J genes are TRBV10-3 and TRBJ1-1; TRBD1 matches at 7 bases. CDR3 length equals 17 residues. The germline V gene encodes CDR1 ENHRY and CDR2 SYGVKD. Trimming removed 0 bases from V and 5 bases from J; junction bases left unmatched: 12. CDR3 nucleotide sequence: TGTGCCATCAGTGAGTCGGGCAGGGGGAGAATATCGACTGAAGCTTTCTTT. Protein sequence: CAISESGRGRISTEAFF.

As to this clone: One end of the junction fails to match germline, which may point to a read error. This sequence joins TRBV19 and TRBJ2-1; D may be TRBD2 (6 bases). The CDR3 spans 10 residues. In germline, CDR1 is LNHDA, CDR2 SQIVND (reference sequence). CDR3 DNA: TGTGCCGCGAGGGGCGGGGCGATGATCTTC. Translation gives CAARGGAMIF.

CDR3 coding DNA: TGTGCCAGTAGTATGACAGATCCGTCGAACACTGAAGCTTTCTTT. It codes for CASSMTDPSNTEAFF. The chain is built from TRBV19 and TRBJ1-1; maybe TRBD1 (5 bases). V was cut by 3 bases and J by 1 base, with 12 bases left in between. This CDR3 contains 15 residues. Germline V gives CDR1 LNHDA, CDR2 SQIVND (reference sequence).

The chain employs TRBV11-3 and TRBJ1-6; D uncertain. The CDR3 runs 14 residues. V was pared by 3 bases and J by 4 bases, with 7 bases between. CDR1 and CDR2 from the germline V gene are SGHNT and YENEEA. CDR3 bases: TGTGCCAGCAGCTTGCAGTATTATAATTCACCCCTCCACTTT. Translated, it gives CASSLQYYNSPLHF.

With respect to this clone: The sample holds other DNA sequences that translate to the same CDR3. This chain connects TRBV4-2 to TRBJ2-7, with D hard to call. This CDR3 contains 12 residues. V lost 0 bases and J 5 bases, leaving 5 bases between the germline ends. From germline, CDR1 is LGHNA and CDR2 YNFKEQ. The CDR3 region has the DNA TGTGCCAGCAGCCAAGATCGCGACGAGCAGTACTTC. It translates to CASSQDRDEQYF.